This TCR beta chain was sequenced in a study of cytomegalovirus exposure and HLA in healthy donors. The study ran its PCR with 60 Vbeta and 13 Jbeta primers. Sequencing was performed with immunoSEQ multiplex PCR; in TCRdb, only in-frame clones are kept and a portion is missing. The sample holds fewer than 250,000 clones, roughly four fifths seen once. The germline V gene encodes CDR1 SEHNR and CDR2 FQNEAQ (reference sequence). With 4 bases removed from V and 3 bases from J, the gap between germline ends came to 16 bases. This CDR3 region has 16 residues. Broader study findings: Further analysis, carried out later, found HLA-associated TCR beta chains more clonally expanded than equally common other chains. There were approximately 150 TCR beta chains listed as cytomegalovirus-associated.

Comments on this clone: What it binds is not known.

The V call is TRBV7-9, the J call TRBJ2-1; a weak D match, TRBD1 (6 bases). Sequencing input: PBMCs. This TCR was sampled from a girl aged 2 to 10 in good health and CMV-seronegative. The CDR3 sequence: CASSSSDRSFYNEQFF. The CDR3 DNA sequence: TGTGCCAGCAGCTCAAGCGACAGGTCGTTCTACAATGAGCAGTTCTTC.